Listed here is a single TCR beta chain. Its antigen is not known. 60 Vbeta and 13 Jbeta primers were used in PCR. Libraries were prepared by immunoSEQ multiplex PCR; TCRdb keeps only in-frame clonotypes and omits some of them. The repertoire holds about 150,000 clones, with about 80% as singletons. The CDR3 is 14 amino acids. J gave up 10 bases and V 6 bases, and 13 bases lay outside the gene matches. Per germline, CDR1 SNHLY and CDR2 FYNNEI. These data originate in a study of cytomegalovirus exposure and HLA in healthy donors. Whole-study results and caveats: CMV serostatus alone was available as immune exposure information. Cytomegalovirus-associated TCR beta chains were listed, numbering 150 to 200. Analysis was carried out at a later point, and it linked a missense DCLRE1C variant to TCR beta V- and J-gene trimming. Among the CMV-associated chains, a few were confirmed in vitro as specific for CMV antigens.

This TCR was recovered from a man under 40 in good health and CMV-seronegative. The gene calls are TRBV2 and TRBJ1-1, with TRBD1 identical over 8 bases. The sample comprised PBMCs. CDR3 loop: CASRILTGGIGAFF. The CDR3 DNA follows: TGTGCCAGCAGGATCCTTACAGGGGGGATTGGAGCTTTCTTT.